This T cell receptor beta chain was recorded in a study of blood T cell repertoires in COVID-19. Study-wide context: COVID-19 samples from acute and convalescent phases originated in the United States, Italy and Spain.

As originally analysed: Reference gene primer amplification yielded estimated nucleated cell counts. Profiling relied on immunoSEQ multiplex PCR, and the TCRdb table lists in-frame clones only, not all of them. V, J and clone size derive from that table, while D and trimming were established from the DNA sequence. Among approximately 190,000 clones listed, approximately 86% were seen once. V was shortened by 2 bases and J by 4 bases, with 9 bases between the two germline ends. CDR3 length: 13 amino acids. CDR1 and CDR2 (germline): SGHKS, YYEKEE (reference sequence). V and J are TRBV5-5 and TRBJ1-2; D may be TRBD1 (5 bases). The receptor was isolated from a woman in her fifties or sixties with acute COVID-19. Sequenced sample: PBMCs or T cells enriched from blood (not recorded which). CDR3 sequence (DNA): TGTGCCAGCAGCTTTACACAGGTCTATGGCTACACCTTC. Translating it yields CASSFTQVYGYTF.